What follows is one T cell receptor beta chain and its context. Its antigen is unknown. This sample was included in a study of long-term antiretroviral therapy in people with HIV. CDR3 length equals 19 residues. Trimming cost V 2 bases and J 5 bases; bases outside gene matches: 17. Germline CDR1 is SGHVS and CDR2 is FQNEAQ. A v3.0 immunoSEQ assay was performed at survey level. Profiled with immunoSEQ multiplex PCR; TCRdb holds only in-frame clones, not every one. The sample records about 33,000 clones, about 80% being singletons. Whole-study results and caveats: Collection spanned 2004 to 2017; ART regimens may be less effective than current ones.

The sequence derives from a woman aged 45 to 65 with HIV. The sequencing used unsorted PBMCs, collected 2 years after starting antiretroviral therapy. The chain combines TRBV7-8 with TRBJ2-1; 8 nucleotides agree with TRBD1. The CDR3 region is CASSLRFPPGQESNNEQFF. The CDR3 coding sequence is TGTGCCAGCAGCTTACGCTTCCCCCCGGGACAGGAGAGCAACAATGAGCAGTTCTTC. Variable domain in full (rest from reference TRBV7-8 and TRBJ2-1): GAGVSQSPRYKVAKRGQDVALRCDPISGHVSLFWYQQALGQGPEFLTYFQNEAQLDKSGLPSDRFFAERPEGSVSTLKIQRTQQEDSAVYLCASSLRFPPGQESNNEQFFGPGTRLTVL.